Each of the 13 T cell receptor beta chains below was sequenced from the same sample in a study of T cell clonality in common variable immunodeficiency. TCRdb's copy holds only in-frame clones and misses some; the assay was immunoSEQ multiplex PCR. There are roughly 51,000 clones in the sample, none observed a single time. Sequenced input: peripheral blood mononuclear cells. The source is a person between 18 and 70 years old in good health.

As to this clone: The sequenced fragment ends 3 residues before the CDR3 boundary, so the rest is inferred from the germline J gene. V gene TRBV20-1 combines with J gene TRBJ2-1; TRBD2 might be the D (6 bases). Germline V gene lookup returns CDR1 DFQATT and CDR2 SNEGSKA (reference sequence). The CDR3 totals 15 residues. Trimming cost V 4 bases and J 3 bases, with 16 bases left between them. The sequenced part of the CDR3 DNA is TGCAGTGCTATTGCAATGCGGGATTACTACAATGAG. This gives the protein CSAIAMRDYYNE. The complete CDR3 protein is CSAIAMRDYYNEQFF.

This clone was counted many times. The sequence runs out 3 residues before the end of the CDR3; the remainder is reconstructed from the germline J gene. The rearrangement uses TRBV4-2 and TRBJ1-5, with TRBD1 matching over 7 bases. The germline V gene encodes CDR1 LGHNA and CDR2 YNFKEQ. The junction had 9 bases not matched to a gene; V was cut back by 3 bases and J by 4 bases. There are 16 residues in the CDR3. CDR3 bases read: TGTGCCAGCAGCCAGGGGGACAGAGGATGGAATCAGCCC. The encoded protein is CASSQGDRGWNQP. In full, the CDR3 is CASSQGDRGWNQPQHF.

This clone was seen ten or more times. The read finishes 3 residues shy of the CDR3 end, and the germline J gene is used to complete it. This chain joins TRBV7-3 and TRBJ2-3, with D uncertain. V was cut by 0 bases and J by 5 bases, with 9 bases left in between. CDR1 and CDR2 from the germline V gene are SGHTA and FQGTGA. CDR3 length: 14 residues. This chain's CDR3 is CASSLTSGGDTQYF. The CDR3 bases that were read are TGTGCCAGCAGCTTAACGTCCGGTGGAGATACG.

Comment on this clone: The DNA ends 3 residues before the CDR3 does, and the rest of the CDR3 is filled in from the germline J gene. The chain carries TRBV20-1 and TRBJ2-7; tentative D call: TRBD1 (7 bases). From germline, CDR1 is DFQATT and CDR2 SNEGSKA (reference sequence). Deletions cut 1 base from V and 5 bases from J, with 12 bases between. The CDR3 covers 13 residues. CDR3 region: CSARGQGGHEQYF. CDR3 DNA, as far as it was read: TGCAGTGCTAGAGGGCAGGGGGGCCACGAG.

This clone was detected many times. Sequencing ends 3 residues short of the CDR3 end; the germline J gene provides the rest. The chain has TRBV7-8 and TRBJ2-7, with 10 nucleotides matching TRBD2. The CDR3 consists of 15 residues. Germline CDR1 reads SGHVS; CDR2 reads FQNEAQ. J was trimmed by 1 base and V by 5 bases; bases with no gene match: 5. The covered CDR3 bases are TGTGCCAGCAGCCCCCGGACTAGCGGATCCTACGAG. Protein: CASSPRTSGSYE. The CDR3 as a whole reads CASSPRTSGSYEQYF.

This clone was seen many times. Coverage ceases 3 residues before the CDR3 finishes, and the germline J gene fills in the end. V usage is TRBV29-1 and J usage is TRBJ2-2; 8 positions agree with TRBD1. Germline V lookup: CDR1 SQVTM, CDR2 ANQGSEA. This CDR3 is 13 amino acids long. V gave up 0 bases and J gave up 7 bases; unmatched junction bases: 1. Incomplete CDR3 DNA: TGCAGCGTTGAAGAGGGACAGGACGGGGAG. Protein product: CSVEEGQDGE. The whole CDR3 protein reads CSVEEGQDGELFF.

This clone was seen at least ten times. Read coverage stops 3 residues before the CDR3 terminus; the germline J gene supplies the remainder. This rearrangement joins TRBV5-4 to TRBJ1-2; 9 bases are shared with TRBD1. The length of the CDR3 is 13 residues. The V gene's germline CDR1 is SGHNT and CDR2 YYREEE (reference sequence). The V segment lost 4 bases and the J segment 7 bases; nucleotides outside the gene matches: 5. The CDR3 reads CASSEGQGFGYTF. The sequenced part of the CDR3 DNA is TGTGCCAGCAGCGAGGGACAGGGATTTGGC.

At least ten counts were recorded for this clone. CDR3 residues: CASSPGGGWGSGNTIYF. The covered CDR3 bases are TGCGCCAGCAGCCCGGGGGGCGGGTGGGGATCTGGAAACACC. The chain joins TRBV4-1 to TRBJ1-3; maybe TRBD1 (6 bases). The CDR3 goes on 3 residues after the read ends, and that part is filled in from the germline J gene. Germline V lookup: CDR1 MGHRA, CDR2 YSYEKL. Trimming shortened V by 4 bases and J by 1 base, and 17 bases separated the two germline ends. The length of the CDR3 is 17 residues.

This clone has a count of ten or more. The CDR3 end lies 3 residues beyond the end of the read and is filled in from the germline J gene. The chain carries TRBV20-1 and TRBJ2-7, with D hard to call. This CDR3 region has 15 residues. V shed 2 bases and J shed 1 base, with 15 bases lying between them. The germline V gene encodes CDR1 DFQATT and CDR2 SNEGSKA (reference sequence). The CDR3 bases that were read are TGCAGTGCTAGAAGACAAACACCCACATCCTACGAG. Amino acids: CSARRQTPTSYE. The whole CDR3 sequence reads CSARRQTPTSYEQYF.

This clone came up many times. The read gets to within 3 residues of the CDR3 end, and the germline J gene fills in the rest. This rearrangement joins TRBV6-2 or TRBV6-3 to TRBJ1-2; TRBD1 matches 7 bases. CDR1 and CDR2 (germline): MNHEY, SVGEGT. After removal of 6 bases from V and 7 bases from J, the junction contained 5 bases not matched to a gene. This CDR3 is 12 amino acids long. Partial CDR3 DNA: TGTGCCAGCAGGCAGACAGGGTTTGGC. It encodes CASRQTGFG. The complete CDR3 reads CASRQTGFGYTF.

This clone was counted ten times or more. From the germline J gene comes the end of the CDR3, since the read stops 3 residues before it. V and J are TRBV7-9 and TRBJ2-3; 9 bases match TRBD1. CDR1 and CDR2 from the germline V gene are SEHNR and FQNEAQ (reference sequence). With 4 bases clipped from V and 4 bases from J, the junction kept 0 bases outside the gene matches. The CDR3 has 13 amino acids. This CDR3 reads CASSWTGADTQYF. The CDR3 DNA, read in part, is TGTGCCAGCAGCTGGACAGGGGCAGATACG.

This clone was seen repeatedly, ten times or more. The read finishes 3 residues shy of the CDR3 end, and the germline J gene is used to complete it. V usage is TRBV7-8 and J usage is TRBJ2-7, with 7 positions matching TRBD1. There are 15 residues in the CDR3. The germline V gene has CDR1 SGHVS and CDR2 FQNEAQ. V lost 5 bases to trimming and J lost 0 bases; unmatched junction nucleotides: 7. Incomplete CDR3 DNA: TGTGCCAGCAGCCCAGGACAGGAACTCTCCTACGAG. The encoded protein is CASSPGQELSYE. The full CDR3 reads CASSPGQELSYEQYF.

This clone was counted at least ten times. The CDR3 extends 3 residues past the end of the read, so its final part is completed from the germline J gene. This chain connects TRBV7-2 to TRBJ2-7, with 9 bases identical to TRBD2. V lost 7 bases to trimming and J lost 3 bases; unmatched junction nucleotides: 4. The CDR3 sequence is 13 residues long. Germline V gives CDR1 SGHTA, CDR2 FQGNSA. Partial CDR3 DNA: TGTGCCAGCACACTAGCGGGTGTCTACGAG. This translates into CASTLAGVYE. The whole CDR3 sequence is CASTLAGVYEQYF.